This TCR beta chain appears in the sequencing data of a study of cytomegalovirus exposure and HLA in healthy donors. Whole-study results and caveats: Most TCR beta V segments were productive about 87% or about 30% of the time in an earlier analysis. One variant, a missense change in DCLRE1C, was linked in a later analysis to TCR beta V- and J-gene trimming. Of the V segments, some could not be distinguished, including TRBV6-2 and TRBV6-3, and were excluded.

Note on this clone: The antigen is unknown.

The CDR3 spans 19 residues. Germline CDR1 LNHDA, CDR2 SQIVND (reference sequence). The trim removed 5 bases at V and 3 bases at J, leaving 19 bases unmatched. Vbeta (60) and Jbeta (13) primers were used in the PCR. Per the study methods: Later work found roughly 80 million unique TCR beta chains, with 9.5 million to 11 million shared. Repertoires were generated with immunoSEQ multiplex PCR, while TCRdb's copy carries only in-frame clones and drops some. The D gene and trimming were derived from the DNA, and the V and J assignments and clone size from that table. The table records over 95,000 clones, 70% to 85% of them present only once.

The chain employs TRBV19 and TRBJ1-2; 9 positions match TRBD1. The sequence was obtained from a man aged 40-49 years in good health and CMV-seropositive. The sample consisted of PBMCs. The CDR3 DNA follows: TGTGCCAGTAGTTTTGGGTTGTCATCGTGGGACAGGGCCTACTATGGCTACACCTTC. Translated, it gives CASSFGLSSWDRAYYGYTF.